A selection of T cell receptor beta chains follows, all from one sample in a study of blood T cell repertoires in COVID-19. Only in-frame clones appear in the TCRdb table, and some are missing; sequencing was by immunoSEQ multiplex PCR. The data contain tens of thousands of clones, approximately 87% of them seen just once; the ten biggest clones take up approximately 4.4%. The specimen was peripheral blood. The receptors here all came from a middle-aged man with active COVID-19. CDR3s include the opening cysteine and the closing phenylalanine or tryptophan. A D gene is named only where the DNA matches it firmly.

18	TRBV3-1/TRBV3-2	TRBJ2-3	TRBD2	TGTGCCAGCACCCCAAATACTCCTAGCGGGACCTACACAGATACGCAGTATTTT	CASTPNTPSGTYTDTQYF
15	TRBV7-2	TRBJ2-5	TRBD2	TGTGCCAGCAGCACCGGACTAGCGGGGAAAGAGACCCAGTACTTC	CASSTGLAGKETQYF
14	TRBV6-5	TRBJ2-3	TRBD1	TGTGCCAGCAGACTGGGACAGGGCACAGATACGCAGTATTTT	CASRLGQGTDTQYF
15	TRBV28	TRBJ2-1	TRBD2	TGTGCCAGCAGCCAAACTAGCGGGAGTTTGAATGAGCAGTTCTTC	CASSQTSGSLNEQFF
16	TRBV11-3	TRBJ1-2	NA	TGTGCCAGCAGCTTACGTGGGGGCAGGACGGGCTATGGCTACACCTTC	CASSLRGGRTGYGYTF
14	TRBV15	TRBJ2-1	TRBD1	TGTGCCACCAGCCCAGGGGGCACTTACAATGAGCAGTTCTTC	CATSPGGTYNEQFF
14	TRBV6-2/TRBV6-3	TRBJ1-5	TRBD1	TGTGCCAGCAGCCGGACAGGGGTCGGTCAGCCCCAGCATTTT	CASSRTGVGQPQHF
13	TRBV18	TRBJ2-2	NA	TGTGCCAGCTCACCAGGGGGGACCGGGGAGCTGTTTTTT	CASSPGGTGELFF
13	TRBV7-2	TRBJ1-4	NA	TGTGCCAGCAGCGCGGGGACTAATGAAAAACTGTTTTTT	CASSAGTNEKLFF
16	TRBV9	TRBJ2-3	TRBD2	TGTGCCAGCAGCCCCCTAGTTAGCGGGGGGACAGATACGCAGTATTTT	CASSPLVSGGTDTQYF